This T cell receptor beta chain was documented in a study of cytomegalovirus exposure and HLA in healthy donors. Points from the study as a whole: Fewer N-insertions (relative to the 666-donor mean) were reportedly seen in an Asian-associated ancestry cluster in a later analysis. Immune exposure information available was restricted to CMV serostatus.

With regard to this clone: Its antigen is still unknown.

This CDR3 contains 15 residues. V lost 1 base, J lost 4 bases, and 6 bases stayed unmatched. Germline V gives CDR1 LGHNA, CDR2 YSLEER. PCR involved 60 Vbeta and 13 Jbeta primers. The data were produced by immunoSEQ multiplex PCR, yet TCRdb's version contains in-frame clones alone and is incomplete. The sample has under 150,000 clones; over 75% are singletons. The rearrangement links TRBV4-3 to TRBJ2-7, with TRBD1 matching 8 bases. The sequence was collected from a woman between 25 and 40 years old in good health and CMV-seronegative. The sequenced sample was PBMCs. The CDR3: CASSQVAGGEYEQYF. As DNA, the CDR3 is TGCGCCAGCAGCCAAGTTGCAGGGGGCGAGTACGAGCAGTACTTC.